Listed here are 25 T cell receptor beta chains from one sample, sequenced in a study of blood T cell repertoires in COVID-19. Some clones are missing from TCRdb's copy, which holds only in-frame ones; the method was immunoSEQ multiplex PCR. The sample includes some 220,000 clones, about nine tenths of them seen just once. The sequenced sample consisted of peripheral blood. These receptors came from a man aged 25 to 40 with COVID-19, enrolled during active disease.

The rearrangement joins TRBV6-5 to TRBJ1-5; 10 bases line up with TRBD1. Looked up from germline, CDR1 is MNHEY and CDR2 is SVGAGI. CDR3 length: 14 residues. The junction had 4 bases not matched to a gene; V was cut back by 6 bases and J by 5 bases. CDR3 bases: TGTGCCAGCAGAACCGGGACAGGGGATCAGCCCCAGCATTTT. The encoded protein is CASRTGTGDQPQHF.

Worth noting for this clone: Its ends do not fully match the called genes, so a read error is possible. The chain carries TRBV13 and TRBJ2-7; 7 nucleotides line up with TRBD2. The germline gives CDR1 PRHDT, CDR2 FYEKMQ (reference sequence). The CDR3 is 16 amino acids. The CDR3 loop reads CASSLSPTSEGYAQYF. In DNA form, the CDR3 reads TGTGCCAGCAGCTTATCCCCAACTAGCGAGGGCTACGCGCAGTACTTC.

The genes are TRBV5-1 and TRBJ1-1, with unresolved D. Trimming left V 4 bases short and J 1 base short, with 11 bases between. This CDR3 comprises 14 residues. CDR1 and CDR2 (germline): SGHRS, YFSETQ. CDR3 sequence reads: CASSPVVSNTEAFF. In nucleotides, the CDR3 is TGCGCCAGCAGCCCGGTAGTTTCGAACACTGAAGCTTTCTTT.

The DNA for the CDR3 is TGTGCCAGCAGCCCCGGGGTCTCTGGAAACACCATATATTTT. Its protein is CASSPGVSGNTIYF. The chain uses TRBV9 and TRBJ1-3; D is uncertain. V lost 4 bases and J 0 bases, leaving 8 bases between the germline ends. In germline, CDR1 is SGDLS, CDR2 YYNGEE. This CDR3 has 14 amino acids.

This clone was observed a single time. The chain uses TRBV3-1 (or the pseudogene TRBV3-2) and TRBJ1-2, with 8 bases fitting TRBD1. CDR3 length: 13 amino acids. Trimming removed 3 bases from V and 7 bases from J; junction bases left unmatched: 4. The germline gives CDR1 LGHDT, CDR2 YNNKEL (reference sequence). CDR3 protein: CASSQAGGVGYTF. DNA of the CDR3: TGTGCCAGCAGCCAGGCAGGGGGCGTTGGCTACACCTTC.

This clone was seen only once. This rearrangement joins TRBV5-5 to TRBJ1-1; a weak D match, TRBD1 (5 bases). This CDR3 is 13 amino acids long. Germline CDR1 and CDR2: SGHKS and YYEKEE (reference sequence). V was trimmed by 4 bases and J by 0 bases, leaving 7 bases between them. The CDR3 protein is CASSMTVNTEAFF. The CDR3 DNA follows: TGTGCCAGCAGCATGACAGTGAACACTGAAGCTTTCTTT.

The chain carries TRBV19 and TRBJ1-1; 12 nucleotides agree with TRBD1. CDR1 is LNHDA, CDR2 SQIVND, per germline (reference sequence). CDR3 length: 16 residues. The V and J ends lost 9 bases and 7 bases, in that order; junction bases with no gene match: 15. The CDR3 nucleotides are TGTGCCAGCCGGGGGGGACAGGGGGCTCCTGGAGGTGAAGCTTTCTTT. The encoded protein is CASRGGQGAPGGEAFF.

This chain uses TRBV5-6 with TRBJ1-6, with 8 nucleotides matching TRBD1. CDR3 length: 15 residues. Germline V gene data show CDR1 as SGHDT and CDR2 as YYEEEE. Trimming cost V 0 bases and J 6 bases; bases outside gene matches: 2. The DNA for the CDR3 is TGTGCCAGCAGCTTGGATGACAGGGGTAATTCACCCCTCCACTTT. This gives the protein CASSLDDRGNSPLHF.

V is TRBV6-5 and J is TRBJ2-3; TRBD1 aligns across 9 bases. V was clipped by 6 bases and J by 3 bases; unmatched bases: 7. The CDR3 has 15 amino acids. The germline CDR1 and CDR2 sequences are MNHEY and SVGAGI. CDR3 protein: CASRWGQGGTDTQYF. CDR3 coding DNA: TGTGCCAGCAGGTGGGGACAGGGAGGAACAGATACGCAGTATTTT.

The chain joins TRBV3-1 (or the pseudogene TRBV3-2) to TRBJ2-4; 8 bases align to TRBD1. The trim removed 4 bases at V and 0 bases at J, leaving 8 bases unmatched. The CDR3 runs to 17 residues. The germline V gene has CDR1 LGHDT and CDR2 YNNKEL (reference sequence). CDR3 DNA sequence: TGTGCCAGCAGCCCCCGACAGGGGCCGCTAGCCAAAAACATTCAGTACTTC. This encodes CASSPRQGPLAKNIQYF.

The chain couples TRBV21-1 to TRBJ2-3; the D call of TRBD2 is as the table states it, not checked on the DNA. TRBV21-1 is a listed pseudogene. CDR3 length: 17 residues. The CDR3 reads CASSNRLAGEEGDTQYF. Here the CDR3 DNA reads TGTGCCAGCAGCAACCGACTAGCGGGCGAAGAGGGAGATACGCAGTATTTT.

Concerning this clone: This specimen includes other DNA sequences encoding the same CDR3. The chain uses TRBV27 and TRBJ2-7; the match to TRBD1 covers 8 bases. The germline gives CDR1 MNHEY, CDR2 SMNVEV (reference sequence). The CDR3 length is 13 residues. The V gene end was trimmed by 4 bases and the J gene end by 3 bases; junction bases not matched to a gene: 2. The CDR3 DNA follows: TGTGCCAGCAGTTCCGGACAGGGCTACGAGCAGTACTTC. The encoded protein is CASSSGQGYEQYF.

The chain employs TRBV6-1 and TRBJ1-3, with TRBD1 matching 8 bases. Germline CDR1 reads MNHNS; CDR2 reads SASEGT. V shed 3 bases, J shed 8 bases, and the junction held 9 bases outside the gene matches. The CDR3 loop spans 15 amino acids. The CDR3 loop is CASSDQDREVDTIYF. The CDR3 nucleotides read TGTGCCAGCAGTGACCAGGACAGGGAAGTGGACACCATATATTTT.

V is TRBV7-9 and J is TRBJ1-1, with 8 nucleotides matching TRBD1. This CDR3 is built from 15 residues. Germline values: CDR1 SEHNR, CDR2 FQNEAQ (reference sequence). The V segment lost 5 bases and the J segment 4 bases; nucleotides outside the gene matches: 9. The CDR3 nucleotides are TGTGCCAGCAGCCTTGGACAGGGCTTTTTCACTGAAGCTTTCTTT. Its protein is CASSLGQGFFTEAFF.

CDR3 loop: CASNGQGYNQPQHF. CDR3 in DNA: TGTGCCAGTAATGGGCAGGGCTACAATCAGCCCCAGCATTTT. V and J are TRBV19 and TRBJ1-5; possible D gene TRBD1, 5 bases. The germline V and J ends were trimmed by 7 bases and 3 bases, with 13 bases remaining between them. CDR1 LNHDA and CDR2 SQIVND come from the germline V gene (reference sequence). This CDR3 contains 14 residues.

The rearrangement uses TRBV5-1 and TRBJ2-2; 9 bases align to TRBD2. V trimming: 2 bases; J trimming: 5 bases; junction bases outside the gene matches: 4. This CDR3 contains 15 residues. The V gene's germline CDR1 is SGHRS and CDR2 YFSETQ. CDR3 loop: CASSLNLAGTGELFF. The CDR3 DNA follows: TGCGCCAGCAGCTTAAACCTAGCGGGGACCGGGGAGCTGTTTTTT.

The CDR3 nucleotides read TGTGCCAGTAGTATACAGGGGTCGAACACTGAAGCTTTCTTT. Translation gives CASSIQGSNTEAFF. The rearrangement uses TRBV19 and TRBJ1-1; perhaps TRBD1 as D (6 bases). The CDR3 consists of 14 residues. Deletions cut 2 bases from V and 1 base from J, with 8 bases between. Germline V gene lookup returns CDR1 LNHDA and CDR2 SQIVND (reference sequence). Using reference TRBV19 and TRBJ1-1 for the parts outside the CDR3, the full variable domain is DGGITQSPKYLFRKEGQNVTLSCEQNLNHDAMYWYRQDPGQGLRLIYYSQIVNDFQKGDIAEGYSVSREKKESFPLTVTSAQKNPTAFYLCASSIQGSNTEAFFGQGTRLTVV.

The chain has TRBV19 and TRBJ2-1, with TRBD1 matching 10 bases. CDR1 and CDR2 (germline): LNHDA, SQIVND (reference sequence). The CDR3 has 15 residues. V was pared by 1 base and J by 8 bases, with 5 bases of the junction left unmatched. The CDR3 DNA reads as TGTGCCAGTAGTATAGGGGACAGGGGATTTGATGAGCAGTTCTTC. It yields the protein CASSIGDRGFDEQFF.

J is TRBJ2-7 and V is TRBV2; tentative D call: TRBD2 (5 bases). The CDR3 totals 11 residues. Between the trimmed V and J ends, which lost 6 bases and 4 bases, there was a span of 7 bases. CDR1 is SNHLY, CDR2 FYNNEI, per germline. The CDR3 loop reads CASSWTYEQYF. The DNA for the CDR3 is TGTGCCAGCAGCTGGACTTACGAGCAGTACTTC.

Worth noting for this clone: The same CDR3 can be traced to other DNA sequences in this sample. The chain is built from TRBV5-6 and TRBJ2-7; D remains unclear. Deletions cut 3 bases from V and 3 bases from J, with 7 bases between. The CDR3 spans 12 residues. CDR1 is SGHDT, CDR2 YYEEEE, per germline. The CDR3 sequence: CASSSTDYEQYF. CDR3 sequence (DNA): TGTGCCAGCAGCTCCACAGACTACGAGCAGTACTTC.

The table lists this clone with a few counts. The chain joins TRBV6-5 to TRBJ1-1, with D possibly TRBD1 on 5 matching bases. CDR3 length: 13 amino acids. Germline loops: CDR1 MNHEY, CDR2 SVGAGI. V was clipped by 7 bases and J by 5 bases, with 14 bases between them. The CDR3 sequence is CASTPPQGTEAFF. DNA of the CDR3: TGTGCCAGCACCCCGCCCCAGGGTACTGAAGCTTTCTTT.

The chain combines TRBV3-1 (or the pseudogene TRBV3-2) with TRBJ1-1, with 9 bases matching TRBD1. V shed 4 bases, J shed 5 bases, and the junction held 8 bases outside the gene matches. Germline lookup yields CDR1 LGHDT and CDR2 YNNKEL (reference sequence). The length of the CDR3 is 15 residues. This CDR3 reads CASSPWADRGTEAFF. Written as DNA, the CDR3 is TGTGCCAGCAGCCCCTGGGCGGACAGGGGTACTGAAGCTTTCTTT.

This chain joins TRBV6-6 and TRBJ1-3; possible D gene TRBD1, 5 bases. The CDR3 contains 15 residues. Per the germline V gene, CDR1 is MNHNY and CDR2 is SVGAGI (reference sequence). V shed 0 bases and J shed 3 bases, with 9 bases lying between them. CDR3 region: CASSYSRDGGNTIYF. The CDR3 region has the DNA TGTGCCAGCAGTTACTCGCGGGACGGTGGAAACACCATATATTTT.

The rearrangement uses TRBV11-2 and TRBJ1-6, with 9 nucleotides matching TRBD1. In germline, CDR1 is SGHAT, CDR2 FQNNGV. CDR3 size: 15 residues. Trimming cost V 2 bases and J 10 bases; bases outside gene matches: 6. For the CDR3, the DNA is TGTGCCAGCAGCTTAAGGGACAGGGCCTGGTCACCCCTCCACTTT. Amino acids: CASSLRDRAWSPLHF.

The chain joins TRBV12-3 or TRBV12-4 to TRBJ2-1, with D tentatively TRBD2 (6 bases). The CDR3 loop spans 13 amino acids. With 1 base removed from V and 10 bases from J, the gap between germline ends came to 11 bases. CDR3 DNA: TGTGCCAGCAGTTTAGGGGGAGGAACAGAGCAGTTCTTC. Its translation is CASSLGGGTEQFF.